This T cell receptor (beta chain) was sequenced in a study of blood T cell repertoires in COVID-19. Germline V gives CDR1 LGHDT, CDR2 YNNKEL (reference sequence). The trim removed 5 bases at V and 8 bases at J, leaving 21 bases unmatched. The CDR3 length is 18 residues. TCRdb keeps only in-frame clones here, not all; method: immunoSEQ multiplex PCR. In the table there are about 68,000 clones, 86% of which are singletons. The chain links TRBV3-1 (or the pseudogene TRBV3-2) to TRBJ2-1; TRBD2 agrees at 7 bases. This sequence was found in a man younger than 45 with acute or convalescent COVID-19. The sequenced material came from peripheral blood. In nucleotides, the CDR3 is TGTGCCAGCAGCGAAAAACTAATGCTAGCGGCCCCGCGCGATGAGCAGTTCTTC. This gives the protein CASSEKLMLAAPRDEQFF.